This T cell receptor beta chain was recovered during a study of T cells after yellow fever vaccination. Study conclusions and caveats: Re-detected after boosting: most primary clones, 96% of CD4 and 88% of CD8.

TCR cDNA was made by 5'RACE template switching, adding a universal primer site and UMIs. MiXCR, run by TCRdb on the 5' RACE reads, gives a single entry per CDR3 protein. The table includes approximately 34,000 distinct CDR3 sequences, less than 8% detected once. The CDR3 length is 14 residues. In germline, CDR1 is MNHEY, CDR2 SVGEGT. Trimming took off 4 bases at V and 8 bases at J, with 17 bases between the two ends. This clonotype was seen at least ten times. This chain connects TRBV6-2 or TRBV6-3 to TRBJ1-2; D not certain. This sequence was found in a man between 18 and 35 years old who received the YFV17D yellow fever vaccine. The sequencing used PBMCs, either bulk or a sorted T-cell subset (CD4+, CD8+, memory, or dextramer-sorted; not recorded which), collected on the day of the first yellow fever vaccination. The CDR3 DNA is TGTGCCAGCAGTTCACCAGCCTCCTTTATAGGCTACACCTTC. This codes for CASSSPASFIGYTF.